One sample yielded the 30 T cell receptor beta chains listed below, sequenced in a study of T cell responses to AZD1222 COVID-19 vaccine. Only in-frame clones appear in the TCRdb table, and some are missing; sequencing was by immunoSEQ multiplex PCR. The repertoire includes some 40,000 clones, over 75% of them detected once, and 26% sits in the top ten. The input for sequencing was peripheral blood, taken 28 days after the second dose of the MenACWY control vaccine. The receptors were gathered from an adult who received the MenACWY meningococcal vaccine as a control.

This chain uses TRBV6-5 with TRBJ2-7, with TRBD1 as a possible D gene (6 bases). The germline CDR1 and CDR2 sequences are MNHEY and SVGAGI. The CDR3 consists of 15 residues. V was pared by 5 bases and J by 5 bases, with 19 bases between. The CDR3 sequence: CASSPPNRVGNEQYF. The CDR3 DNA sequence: TGTGCCAGCAGTCCGCCTAACAGGGTGGGGAACGAGCAGTACTTC.

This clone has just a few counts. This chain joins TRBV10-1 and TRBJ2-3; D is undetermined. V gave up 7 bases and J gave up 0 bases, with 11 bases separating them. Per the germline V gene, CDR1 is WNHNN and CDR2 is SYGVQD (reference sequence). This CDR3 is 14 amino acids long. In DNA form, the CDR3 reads TGCGCCAGCAAGGCTACGAGAAGCACAGATACGCAGTATTTT. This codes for CASKATRSTDTQYF.

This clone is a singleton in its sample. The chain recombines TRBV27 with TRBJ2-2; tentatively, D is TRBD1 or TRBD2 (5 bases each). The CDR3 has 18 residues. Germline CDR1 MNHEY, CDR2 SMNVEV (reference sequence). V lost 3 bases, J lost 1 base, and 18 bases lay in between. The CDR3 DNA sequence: TGTGCCAGCAGTTTGAAGTTTACCGGGACGAGGAACACCGGGGAGCTGTTTTTT. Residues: CASSLKFTGTRNTGELFF.

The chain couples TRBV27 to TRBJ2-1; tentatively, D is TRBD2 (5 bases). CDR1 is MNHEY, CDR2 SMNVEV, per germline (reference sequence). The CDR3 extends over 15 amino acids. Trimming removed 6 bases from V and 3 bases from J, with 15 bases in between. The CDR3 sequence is CASRNPGEGYNEQFF. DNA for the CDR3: TGTGCCAGCAGAAATCCTGGTGAGGGCTACAATGAGCAGTTCTTC.

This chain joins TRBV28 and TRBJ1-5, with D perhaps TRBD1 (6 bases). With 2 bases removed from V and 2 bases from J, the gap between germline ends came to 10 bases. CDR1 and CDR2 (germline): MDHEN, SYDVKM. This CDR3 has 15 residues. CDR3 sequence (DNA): TGTGCCAGCAGTTTAGAGGGGGGTGGCAATCAGCCCCAGCATTTT. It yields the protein CASSLEGGGNQPQHF.

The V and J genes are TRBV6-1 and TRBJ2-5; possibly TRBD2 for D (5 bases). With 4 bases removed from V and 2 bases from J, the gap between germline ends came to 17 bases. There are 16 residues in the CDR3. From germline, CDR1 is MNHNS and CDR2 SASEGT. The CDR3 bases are TGTGCCAGCAGTGCGGCGGGTAGGACGGGACAAGAGACCCAGTACTTC. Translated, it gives CASSAAGRTGQETQYF.

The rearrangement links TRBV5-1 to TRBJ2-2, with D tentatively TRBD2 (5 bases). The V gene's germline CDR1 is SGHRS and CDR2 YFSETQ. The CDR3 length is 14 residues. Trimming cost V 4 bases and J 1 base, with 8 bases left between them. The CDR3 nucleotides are TGCGCCAGCAGCCTGCGGGTGAACACCGGGGAGCTGTTTTTT. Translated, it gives CASSLRVNTGELFF.

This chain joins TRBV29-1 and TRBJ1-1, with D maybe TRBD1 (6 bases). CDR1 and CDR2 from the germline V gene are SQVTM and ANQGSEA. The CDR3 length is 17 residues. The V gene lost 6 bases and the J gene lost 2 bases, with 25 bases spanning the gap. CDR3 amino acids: CSVPRSFLGGGNTEAFF. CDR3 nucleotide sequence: TGCAGCGTCCCCAGATCGTTCTTAGGGGGGGGAAACACTGAAGCTTTCTTT.

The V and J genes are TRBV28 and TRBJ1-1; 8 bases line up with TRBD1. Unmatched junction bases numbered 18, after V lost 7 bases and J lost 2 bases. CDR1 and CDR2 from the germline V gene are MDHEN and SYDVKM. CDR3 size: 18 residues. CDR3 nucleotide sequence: TGTGCCAGCACCCAGGGGCAGGGGGCCCCGGTCTTTAACACTGAAGCTTTCTTT. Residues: CASTQGQGAPVFNTEAFF. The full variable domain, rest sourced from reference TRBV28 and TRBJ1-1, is DVKVTQSSRYLVKRTGEKVFLECVQDMDHENMFWYRQDPGLGLRLIYFSYDVKMKEKGDIPEGYSVSREKKERFSLILESASTNQTSMYLCASTQGQGAPVFNTEAFFGQGTRLTVV.

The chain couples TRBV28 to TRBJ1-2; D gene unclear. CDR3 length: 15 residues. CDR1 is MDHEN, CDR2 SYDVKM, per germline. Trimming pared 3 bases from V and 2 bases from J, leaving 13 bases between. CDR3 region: CASSLAAPRNYGYTF. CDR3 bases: TGTGCCAGCAGTTTGGCTGCACCAAGAAACTATGGCTACACCTTC.

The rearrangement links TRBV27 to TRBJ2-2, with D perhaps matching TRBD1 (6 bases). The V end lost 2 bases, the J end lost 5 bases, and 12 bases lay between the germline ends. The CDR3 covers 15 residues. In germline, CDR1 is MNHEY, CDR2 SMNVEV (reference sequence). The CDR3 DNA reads TGTGCCAGCAGTTTAAAACAGGGTGGGACCGGGGAGCTGTTTTTT. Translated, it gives CASSLKQGGTGELFF.

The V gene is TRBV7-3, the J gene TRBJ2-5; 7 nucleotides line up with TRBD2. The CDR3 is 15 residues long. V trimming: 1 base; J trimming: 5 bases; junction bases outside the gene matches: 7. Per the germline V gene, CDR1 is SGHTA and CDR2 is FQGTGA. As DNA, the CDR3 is TGTGCCAGCAGCTTAAACAGCGGGAAAGGGGAGACCCAGTACTTC. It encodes CASSLNSGKGETQYF.

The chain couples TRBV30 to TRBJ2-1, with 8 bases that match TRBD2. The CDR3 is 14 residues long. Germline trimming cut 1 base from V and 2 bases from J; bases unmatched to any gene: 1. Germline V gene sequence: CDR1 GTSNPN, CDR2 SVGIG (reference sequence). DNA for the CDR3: TGTGCCTGGAGTGGGGGACTAGCCTACAATGAGCAGTTCTTC. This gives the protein CAWSGGLAYNEQFF. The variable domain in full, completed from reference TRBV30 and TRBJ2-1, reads SQTIHQWPATLVQPVGSPLSLECTVEGTSNPNLYWYRQAAGRGLQLLFYSVGIGQISSEVPQNLSASRPQDRQFILSSKKLLLSDSGFYLCAWSGGLAYNEQFFGPGTRLTVL.

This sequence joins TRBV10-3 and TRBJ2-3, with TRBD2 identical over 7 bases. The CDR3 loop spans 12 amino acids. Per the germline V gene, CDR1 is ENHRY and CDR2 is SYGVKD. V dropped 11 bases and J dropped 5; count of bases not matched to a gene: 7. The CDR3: CAARENVDTQYF. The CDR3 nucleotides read TGTGCCGCGCGGGAGAACGTAGATACGCAGTATTTT.

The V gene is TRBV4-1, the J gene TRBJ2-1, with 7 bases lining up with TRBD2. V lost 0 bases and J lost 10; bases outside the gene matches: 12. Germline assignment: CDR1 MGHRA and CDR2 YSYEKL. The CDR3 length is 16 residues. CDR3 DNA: TGCGCCAGCAGCCAAGACGCCCCCCGGGACTACGGCGAGCAGTTCTTC. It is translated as CASSQDAPRDYGEQFF.

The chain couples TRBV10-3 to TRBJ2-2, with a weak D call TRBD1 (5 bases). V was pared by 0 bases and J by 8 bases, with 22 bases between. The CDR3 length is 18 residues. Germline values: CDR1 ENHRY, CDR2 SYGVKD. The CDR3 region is CAISESPPRPPGSGELFF. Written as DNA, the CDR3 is TGTGCCATCAGTGAGTCTCCCCCACGCCCCCCAGGGTCGGGGGAGCTGTTTTTT.

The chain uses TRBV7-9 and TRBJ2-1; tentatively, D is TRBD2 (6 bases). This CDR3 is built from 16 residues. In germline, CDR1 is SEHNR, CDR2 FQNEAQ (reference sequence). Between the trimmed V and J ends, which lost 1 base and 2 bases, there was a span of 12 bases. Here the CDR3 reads CASSLGAGSPYNEQFF. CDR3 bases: TGTGCCAGCAGCTTAGGAGCGGGCTCCCCCTACAATGAGCAGTTCTTC.

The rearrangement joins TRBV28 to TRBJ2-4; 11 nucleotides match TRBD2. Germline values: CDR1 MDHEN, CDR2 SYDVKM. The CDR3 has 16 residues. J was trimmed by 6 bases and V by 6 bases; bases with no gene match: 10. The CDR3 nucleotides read TGTGCCAGCAGGCCCACTAGCGGGAGATATGGAAACATTCAGTACTTC. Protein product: CASRPTSGRYGNIQYF.

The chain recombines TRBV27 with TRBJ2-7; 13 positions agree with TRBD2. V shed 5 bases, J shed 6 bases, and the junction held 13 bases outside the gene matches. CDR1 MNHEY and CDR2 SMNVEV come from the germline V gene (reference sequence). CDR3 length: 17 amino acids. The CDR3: CASSPGLAGAIGGEQYF. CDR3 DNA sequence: TGTGCCAGCAGTCCCGGACTAGCGGGAGCGATAGGGGGCGAGCAGTACTTC.

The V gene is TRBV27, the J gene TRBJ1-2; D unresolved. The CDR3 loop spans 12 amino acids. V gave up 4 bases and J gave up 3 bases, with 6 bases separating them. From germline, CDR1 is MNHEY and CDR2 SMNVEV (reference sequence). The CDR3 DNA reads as TGTGCCAGCAGTTCCGGGTACTATGGCTACACCTTC. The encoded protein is CASSSGYYGYTF.

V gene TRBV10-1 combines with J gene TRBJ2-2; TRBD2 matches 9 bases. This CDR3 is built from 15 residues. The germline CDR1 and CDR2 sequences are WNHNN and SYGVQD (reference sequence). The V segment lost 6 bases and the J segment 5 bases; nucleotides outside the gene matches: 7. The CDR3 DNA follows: TGCGCCAGCAGCGAAGGACTAGCGCGGACCGGGGAGCTGTTTTTT. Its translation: CASSEGLARTGELFF.

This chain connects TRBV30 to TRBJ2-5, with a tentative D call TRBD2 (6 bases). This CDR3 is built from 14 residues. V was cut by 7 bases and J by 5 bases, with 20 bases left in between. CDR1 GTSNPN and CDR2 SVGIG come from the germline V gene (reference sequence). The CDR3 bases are TGTGCCTACTCATCAACCGTTGGGGGGGAGACCCAGTACTTC. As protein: CAYSSTVGGETQYF.

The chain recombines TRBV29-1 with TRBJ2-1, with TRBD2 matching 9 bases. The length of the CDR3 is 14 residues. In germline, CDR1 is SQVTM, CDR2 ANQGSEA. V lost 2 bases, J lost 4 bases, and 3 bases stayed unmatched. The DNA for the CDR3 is TGCAGCGTTGAATTAGCGGGGGATTACAATGAGCAGTTCTTC. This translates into CSVELAGDYNEQFF.

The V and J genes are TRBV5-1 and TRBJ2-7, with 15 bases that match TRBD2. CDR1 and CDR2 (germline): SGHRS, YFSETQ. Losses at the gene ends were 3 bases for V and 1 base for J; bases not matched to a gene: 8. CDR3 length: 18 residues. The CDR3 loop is CASSSRGLAGGTSYEQYF. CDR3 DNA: TGCGCCAGCAGCTCCCGAGGACTAGCGGGAGGGACGTCCTACGAGCAGTACTTC.

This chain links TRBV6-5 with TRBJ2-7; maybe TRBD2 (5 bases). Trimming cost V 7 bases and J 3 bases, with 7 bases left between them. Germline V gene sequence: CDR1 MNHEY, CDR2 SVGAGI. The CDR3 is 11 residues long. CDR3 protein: CASNRGYEQYF. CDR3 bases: TGTGCCAGCAACCGGGGCTACGAGCAGTACTTC.

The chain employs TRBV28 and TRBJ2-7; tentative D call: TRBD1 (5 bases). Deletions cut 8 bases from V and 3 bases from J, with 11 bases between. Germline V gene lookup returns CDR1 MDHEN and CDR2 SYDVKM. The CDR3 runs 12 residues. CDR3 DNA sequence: TGTGCCAGCTCGAGCAGGGTCTACGAGCAGTACTTC. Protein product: CASSSRVYEQYF. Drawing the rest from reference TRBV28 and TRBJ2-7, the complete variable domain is DVKVTQSSRYLVKRTGEKVFLECVQDMDHENMFWYRQDPGLGLRLIYFSYDVKMKEKGDIPEGYSVSREKKERFSLILESASTNQTSMYLCASSSRVYEQYFGPGTRLTVT.

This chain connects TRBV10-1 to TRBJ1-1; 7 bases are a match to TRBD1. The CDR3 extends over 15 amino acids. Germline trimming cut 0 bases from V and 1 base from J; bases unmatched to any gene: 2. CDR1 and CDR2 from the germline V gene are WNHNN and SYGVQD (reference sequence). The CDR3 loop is CASSESTGWNTEAFF. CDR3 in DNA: TGCGCCAGCAGTGAGTCGACAGGGTGGAACACTGAAGCTTTCTTT.

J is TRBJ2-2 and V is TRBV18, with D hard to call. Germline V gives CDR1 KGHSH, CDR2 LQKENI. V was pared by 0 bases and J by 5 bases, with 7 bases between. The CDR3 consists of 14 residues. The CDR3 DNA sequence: TGTGCCAGCTCACCACCTTCTACTACCGGGGAGCTGTTTTTT. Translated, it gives CASSPPSTTGELFF.

CDR3 nucleotide sequence: TGTGCCAGCATAGTTGGCTACACCTTC. Its translation is CASIVGYTF. The chain is built from TRBV6-4 and TRBJ1-2, with no clear D. Per the germline V gene, CDR1 is MRHNA and CDR2 is SNTAGT. The V and J ends lost 7 bases and 7 bases respectively, with 4 bases between them. CDR3 length equals 9 residues.

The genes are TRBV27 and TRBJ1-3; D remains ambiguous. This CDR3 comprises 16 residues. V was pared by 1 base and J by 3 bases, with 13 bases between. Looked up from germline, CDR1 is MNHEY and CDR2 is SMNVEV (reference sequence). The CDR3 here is CASSLLAPGFGNTIYF. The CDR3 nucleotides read TGTGCCAGCAGTTTATTGGCCCCGGGTTTTGGAAACACCATATATTTT.